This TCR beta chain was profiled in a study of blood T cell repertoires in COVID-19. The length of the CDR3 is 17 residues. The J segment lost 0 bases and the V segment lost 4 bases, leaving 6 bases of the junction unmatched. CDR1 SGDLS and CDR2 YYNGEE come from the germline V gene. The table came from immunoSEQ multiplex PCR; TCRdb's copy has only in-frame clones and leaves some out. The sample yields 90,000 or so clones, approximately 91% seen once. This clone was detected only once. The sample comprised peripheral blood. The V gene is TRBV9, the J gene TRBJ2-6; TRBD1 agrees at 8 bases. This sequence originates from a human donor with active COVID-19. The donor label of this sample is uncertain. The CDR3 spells CASSRGQVGSGANVLTF. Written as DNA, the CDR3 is TGTGCCAGCAGCAGGGGACAGGTGGGCTCTGGGGCCAACGTCCTGACTTTC. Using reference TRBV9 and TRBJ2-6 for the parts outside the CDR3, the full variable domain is DSGVTQTPKHLITATGQRVTLRCSPRSGDLSVYWYQQSLDQGLQFLIQYYNGEERAKGNILERFSAQQFPDLHSELNLSSLELGDSALYFCASSRGQVGSGANVLTFGAGSRLTVL.